The 12 T cell receptor beta chains presented below share a single source sample, sequenced in a study of blood T cell repertoires in COVID-19. Libraries were prepared by immunoSEQ multiplex PCR; TCRdb keeps only in-frame clonotypes and omits some of them. Found here are a few hundred thousand clones, around 92% of them singletons; the top ten hold over 1%. The material sequenced was peripheral blood. The receptor source for this set is a middle-aged man with acute or convalescent COVID-19.

The chain couples TRBV7-2 to TRBJ2-7; 7 bases are shared with TRBD1. Germline values: CDR1 SGHTA, CDR2 FQGNSA. The CDR3 is 14 amino acids. V lost 1 base, J lost 3 bases, and 3 bases stayed unmatched. Here the CDR3 DNA reads TGTGCCAGCAGCTTAGTAGGGACAGTCTACGAGCAGTACTTC. It is translated as CASSLVGTVYEQYF.

The chain carries TRBV5-4 and TRBJ1-2; D possibly corresponds to TRBD1 (5 bases). Germline V gives CDR1 SGHNT, CDR2 YYREEE (reference sequence). The CDR3 sequence is 16 residues long. V lost 2 bases, J lost 7 bases, and 21 bases lay in between. The CDR3 region is CASSFPIPQDVSGYTF. The CDR3 nucleotides read TGTGCCAGCAGCTTCCCAATCCCACAGGACGTGAGTGGCTACACCTTC. The variable domain in full, with the rest retrieved from reference TRBV5-4 and TRBJ1-2, is ETGVTQSPTHLIKTRGQQVTLRCSSQSGHNTVSWYQQALGQGPQFIFQYYREEENGRGNFPPRFSGLQFPNYSSELNVNALELDDSALYLCASSFPIPQDVSGYTFGSGTRLTVV.

The genes are TRBV7-9 and TRBJ1-5; D gene uncertain. V lost 5 bases and J lost 14, with 13 bases in between. The germline V gene encodes CDR1 SEHNR and CDR2 FQNEAQ (reference sequence). The CDR3 loop spans 11 amino acids. The CDR3 loop is CASSPGGEKHF. Here the CDR3 DNA reads TGTGCCAGCAGCCCCGGCGGGGAGAAGCATTTT.

Of note for this clone: Germline is not matched at one junction end, which may reflect a read error. The chain is built from TRBV6-5 and TRBJ2-7; D perhaps matches TRBD1 (5 bases). Looked up from germline, CDR1 is MNHEY and CDR2 is SVGAGI. This CDR3 region has 14 residues. The CDR3 is CTSSPTGRNYEQYF. CDR3 nucleotides: TGTACCAGCAGTCCTACAGGACGAAACTACGAGCAGTACTTC.

This clone was seen only once. V gene TRBV6-5 combines with J gene TRBJ2-1; 8 positions agree with TRBD2. J gave up 5 bases and V 3 bases, and 0 bases lay outside the gene matches. Germline lookup yields CDR1 MNHEY and CDR2 SVGAGI. This CDR3 region has 13 residues. CDR3 nucleotides: TGTGCCAGCAGTTATAGCGGGAACAATGAGCAGTTCTTC. It encodes CASSYSGNNEQFF.

The rearrangement links TRBV5-1 to TRBJ2-4; 8 bases line up with TRBD2. CDR1 and CDR2 from the germline V gene are SGHRS and YFSETQ. This CDR3 is 14 amino acids long. Trimming removed 4 bases from V and 8 bases from J; junction bases left unmatched: 8. The CDR3 region is CASSMGLGEDIQYF. Here the CDR3 DNA reads TGCGCCAGCAGCATGGGACTAGGAGAAGACATTCAGTACTTC.

This clone was recorded once. The rearrangement links TRBV10-1 to TRBJ2-1; D possibly corresponds to TRBD1 (5 bases). Germline V gives CDR1 WNHNN, CDR2 SYGVQD (reference sequence). The CDR3 loop spans 17 amino acids. V was cut by 3 bases and J by 7 bases, with 22 bases left in between. Written as DNA, the CDR3 is TGCGCCAGCAGTGATTTCAAGCCCTCTGGCAGGGCAAATGAGCAGTTCTTC. Encoded protein: CASSDFKPSGRANEQFF.

The CDR3 DNA follows: TGTGCCAGTAGGGGACTAGCGGGGACCTCAACCTACAATGAGCAGTTCTTC. Translated: CASRGLAGTSTYNEQFF. The V gene is TRBV19, the J gene TRBJ2-1, with TRBD2 matching 13 bases. With V trimmed by 6 bases and J by 2 bases, 7 bases remained unmatched. Germline V CDR1 and CDR2: LNHDA, SQIVND (reference sequence). The CDR3 length is 17 residues.

This chain links TRBV7-5 with TRBJ2-1; the table's D call of TRBD1 was not tested on the DNA. TRBV7-5 is described as a pseudogene. The CDR3 runs to 14 residues. The CDR3 DNA sequence: TGTGCCAGAAGCTCGGGGACAGGTCTGTATGAGCAGTTCTTC. Translation: CARSSGTGLYEQFF.

The CDR3 nucleotides read TGTGCCAGCACCTCCGGGACTCCGCCCAACGAGCAGTACTTC. It encodes CASTSGTPPNEQYF. The chain recombines TRBV2 with TRBJ2-7; maybe TRBD2 (6 bases). Germline CDR1 reads SNHLY; CDR2 reads FYNNEI. The CDR3 runs 14 residues. Trimming left V 7 bases short and J 5 bases short, with 18 bases between.

The chain recombines TRBV24-1 with TRBJ1-4, with TRBD1 as a possible D gene (6 bases). CDR3 length: 17 amino acids. Germline assignment: CDR1 KGHDR and CDR2 SFDVKD. V shed 3 bases and J shed 4 bases, with 17 bases lying between them. The CDR3 loop is CATSDHQEDRLNEKLFF. The CDR3 coding sequence is TGTGCCACCAGTGATCATCAGGAGGACAGACTTAATGAAAAACTGTTTTTT.

The chain has TRBV7-3 and TRBJ2-3, with 7 bases aligning to TRBD2. J lost 5 bases, V lost 3 bases, and 8 bases had no gene match. The CDR3 extends over 15 amino acids. CDR1 SGHTA and CDR2 FQGTGA come from the germline V gene. The CDR3: CASSLYAGVGDTQYF. CDR3 nucleotides: TGTGCCAGCAGCTTGTACGCGGGGGTGGGAGATACGCAGTATTTT.